Listed here are 24 T cell receptor beta chains from one sample, sequenced in a study of T-cell memory formation after mild COVID-19 (dated by TCRdb to the early 2020s). Library prep was done by 5' RACE. Sequencer: Illumina NovaSeq 6000. TCRdb reprocessing: public reads trimmed at Q25 with fastp, clones called with MiXCR, in-frame beta chains kept. Records with the same CDR3 protein are collapsed into one entry carrying the most frequent genes and DNA. Here the sample has 300,000 to 350,000 distinct CDR3 sequences; roughly 13% occur a single time. Of the sample, about 21% is held by the ten largest clones. The source material was PBMCs or a T cell subset sorted from them (not recorded which). All receptors come from a young man who had mild COVID-19 (a few samples of this study predate the infection). The sample titles of this study are shuffled in the database, so cell type and time point are left out; the donor was told from shared clones.

A single count supports this clonotype. The chain joins TRBV6-6 to TRBJ2-6; a weak D match, TRBD2 (5 bases). V was pared by 4 bases and J by 0 bases, with 19 bases between. Germline CDR1 MNHNY, CDR2 SVGAGI (reference sequence). The length of the CDR3 is 19 residues. The CDR3 sequence: CASSFPPGRHSSGANVLTF. CDR3 nucleotide sequence: TGTGCCAGCAGTTTCCCACCGGGGAGACACAGCTCTGGGGCCAACGTCCTGACTTTC.

This clonotype was counted a few times. The gene calls are TRBV29-1 and TRBJ2-1, with 7 positions matching TRBD1. The CDR3 has 14 amino acids. Germline CDR1 is SQVTM and CDR2 is ANQGSEA. Trimming cost V 3 bases and J 6 bases; bases outside gene matches: 8. The CDR3, as DNA: TGCAGCGTTGATACCTCGCCAGGGGGCAATGAGCAGTTCTTC. Encoded protein: CSVDTSPGGNEQFF.

J is TRBJ1-2 and V is TRBV5-1; D possibly corresponds to TRBD1 (5 bases). V was shortened by 4 bases and J by 10 bases, with 17 bases between the two germline ends. Germline CDR1 is SGHRS and CDR2 is YFSETQ. CDR3 length equals 13 residues. CDR3: CASSPVDKSIYTF. The CDR3 nucleotides are TGCGCCAGCAGCCCAGTGGACAAGTCTATCTACACCTTC.

V is TRBV20-1 and J is TRBJ1-2; weak D call: TRBD1 (5 bases). Trimming left V 0 bases short and J 4 bases short, with 15 bases between. The CDR3 has 15 residues. Looked up from germline, CDR1 is DFQATT and CDR2 is SNEGSKA (reference sequence). This CDR3 is CSARDARKGTYGYTF. Written as DNA, the CDR3 is TGCAGTGCTAGAGACGCCAGGAAGGGGACCTATGGCTACACCTTC.

A few counts support this clonotype. J is TRBJ2-1 and V is TRBV12-3 or TRBV12-4; 11 bases line up with TRBD2. Unmatched junction bases numbered 0, after V lost 3 bases and J lost 2 bases. This CDR3 is 15 amino acids long. CDR3 region: CASSLTSGTYNEQFF. As DNA, the CDR3 is TGTGCCAGCAGTTTGACTAGCGGGACCTACAATGAGCAGTTCTTC.

V gene TRBV5-1 combines with J gene TRBJ2-6, with 8 nucleotides matching TRBD1. This CDR3 region has 19 residues. J lost 0 bases, V lost 4 bases, and 12 bases had no gene match. The germline CDR1 and CDR2 sequences are SGHRS and YFSETQ. Here the CDR3 DNA reads TGCGCCAGCAGCCCTGTAGCCGGACAGGGAAGCTCTGGGGCCAACGTCCTGACTTTC. Residues: CASSPVAGQGSSGANVLTF.

This clonotype occurred once. In nucleotides, the CDR3 is TGCGCCAGCAGCCACTACAGGGGTAGCAATGAAAAACTGTTTTTT. Translating gives CASSHYRGSNEKLFF. The chain is built from TRBV4-3 and TRBJ1-4, with 7 bases fitting TRBD1. This CDR3 has 15 amino acids. The J segment lost 5 bases and the V segment lost 3 bases, leaving 6 bases of the junction unmatched. Germline V gene lookup returns CDR1 LGHNA and CDR2 YSLEER.

This clonotype appeared a few times. The CDR3 reads CASSPSKGETDTQYF. The CDR3, as DNA: TGTGCCAGCAGCCCATCAAAGGGGGAGACAGATACGCAGTATTTT. The chain recombines TRBV9 with TRBJ2-3; tentatively, D is TRBD1 (6 bases). The CDR3 is 15 residues long. V gave up 4 bases and J gave up 3 bases, with 15 bases separating them. CDR1 and CDR2 (germline): SGDLS, YYNGEE. The whole variable domain, filled in from reference TRBV9 and TRBJ2-3, reads DSGVTQTPKHLITATGQRVTLRCSPRSGDLSVYWYQQSLDQGLQFLIQYYNGEERAKGNILERFSAQQFPDLHSELNLSSLELGDSALYFCASSPSKGETDTQYFGPGTRLTVL.

The J gene is TRBJ1-4, the V gene TRBV5-1, with D hard to call. The germline CDR1 and CDR2 sequences are SGHRS and YFSETQ. Trimming cost V 1 base and J 0 bases, with 10 bases left between them. This CDR3 region has 16 residues. The CDR3: CASSLMTSATNEKLFF. As DNA, the CDR3 is TGCGCCAGCAGCTTGATGACCTCCGCAACTAATGAAAAACTGTTTTTT.

The V gene is TRBV7-9, the J gene TRBJ2-7; weak D call: TRBD1 (5 bases). Between the trimmed V and J ends, which lost 2 bases and 4 bases, there was a span of 15 bases. Germline CDR1 is SEHNR and CDR2 is FQNEAQ (reference sequence). This CDR3 comprises 15 residues. The CDR3 DNA reads TGTGCCAGCAGCTTAATAATCGGGCAGGGTTACGAGCAGTACGTC. Translated: CASSLIIGQGYEQYV.

This clonotype was counted only a few times. V usage is TRBV6-6 and J usage is TRBJ1-5; D is possibly TRBD1 (5 bases). The V end was cut by 2 bases, the J end by 6 bases, with 11 bases between. Germline assignment: CDR1 MNHNY and CDR2 SVGAGI (reference sequence). The CDR3 runs to 14 residues. DNA for the CDR3: TGTGCCAGCAGTTACCCCGGCGGGGGTCAGCCCCAGCATTTT. Its protein product is CASSYPGGGQPQHF.

In this sample, this clonotype turned up a few times. This rearrangement joins TRBV18 to TRBJ2-3; 7 bases fit TRBD2. The germline CDR1 and CDR2 sequences are KGHSH and LQKENI. The CDR3 has 14 residues. The J segment lost 1 base and the V segment lost 6 bases, leaving 4 bases of the junction unmatched. CDR3 sequence reads: CASSPLAGTDTQYF. The DNA of the CDR3 is TGTGCCAGCTCGCCTCTAGCGGGCACAGATACGCAGTATTTT. The full variable domain, completed using reference TRBV18 and TRBJ2-3, is NAGVMQNPRHLVRRRGQEARLRCSPMKGHSHVYWYRQLPEEGLKFMVYLQKENIIDESGMPKERFSAEFPKEGPSILRIQQVVRGDSAAYFCASSPLAGTDTQYFGPGTRLTVL.

This clonotype was detected ten times or more. CDR3 nucleotides: TGTGCCAGCAGCCCCCTTGGGGACGGAGAGACCCAGTACTTC. Its translation is CASSPLGDGETQYF. The rearrangement uses TRBV9 and TRBJ2-5, with D perhaps given as TRBD1 or TRBD2 (5 bases each). Germline CDR1 SGDLS, CDR2 YYNGEE. Trimming removed 4 bases from V and 4 bases from J, with 14 bases in between. The CDR3 extends over 14 amino acids.

This clonotype has ten or more counts. The rearrangement joins TRBV11-3 to TRBJ2-2, with D perhaps TRBD2 (6 bases). V was clipped by 3 bases and J by 2 bases, with 10 bases between them. The CDR3 sequence is 15 residues long. Germline CDR1 reads SGHNT; CDR2 reads YENEEA. This chain's CDR3 is CASSLDGGNTGELFF. The DNA of the CDR3 is TGTGCCAGCAGCTTGGACGGGGGAAACACCGGGGAGCTGTTTTTT.

V usage is TRBV5-1 and J usage is TRBJ2-5; a possible D gene is TRBD1 (5 bases). The CDR3 runs to 13 residues. In germline, CDR1 is SGHRS, CDR2 YFSETQ. V lost 4 bases to trimming and J lost 4 bases, with 11 bases between them. The CDR3 nucleotides read TGCGCCAGCAGCAATCAGGGTGGAGAGACCCAGTACTTC. Translation: CASSNQGGETQYF.

In its sample, this clonotype was seen many times. The chain joins TRBV20-1 to TRBJ1-5, with unresolved D. Germline assignment: CDR1 DFQATT and CDR2 SNEGSKA (reference sequence). V was pared by 0 bases and J by 2 bases, with 5 bases between. CDR3 size: 13 residues. Written as DNA, the CDR3 is TGCAGTGCTAGAGATGGGGGCAATCAGCCCCAGCATTTT. It specifies CSARDGGNQPQHF.

The chain is built from TRBV4-1 and TRBJ1-5; 7 nucleotides align to TRBD1. V lost 3 bases and J lost 4; bases outside the gene matches: 3. This CDR3 is built from 14 residues. The germline CDR1 and CDR2 sequences are MGHRA and YSYEKL. The CDR3 region is CASSHNRGNQPQHF. CDR3 nucleotides: TGCGCCAGCAGCCATAACAGGGGAAATCAGCCCCAGCATTTT.

The chain has TRBV10-3 and TRBJ2-1; 7 bases are a match to TRBD1. The CDR3 is 14 amino acids. Trimming took 4 bases from V and 8 from J; bases not matched to a gene: 8. The germline V gene has CDR1 ENHRY and CDR2 SYGVKD. DNA for the CDR3: TGTGCCATCAGTGCCGCGACAGGGAGCGATGAGCAGTTCTTC. Protein: CAISAATGSDEQFF.

This chain links TRBV29-1 with TRBJ1-2; the match to TRBD1 covers 9 bases. CDR3 length: 13 amino acids. V trimming: 7 bases; J trimming: 1 base; junction bases outside the gene matches: 4. CDR1 is SQVTM and CDR2 is ANQGSEA in the germline V gene. CDR3 amino acids: CSAGTGINYGYTF. CDR3 nucleotide sequence: TGCAGCGCCGGGACAGGGATTAACTATGGCTACACCTTC.

This clonotype has more than one count but fewer than ten. The rearrangement uses TRBV4-2 and TRBJ2-1; TRBD2 aligns across 13 bases. CDR1 is LGHNA and CDR2 is YNFKEQ in the germline V gene. After removal of 2 bases from V and 3 bases from J, the junction contained 4 bases not matched to a gene. The CDR3 is 17 residues long. For the CDR3, the DNA is TGTGCCAGCAGCCAAAGGGGGACTAGCGGGGTCTACAATGAGCAGTTCTTC. Translating gives CASSQRGTSGVYNEQFF.

V is TRBV4-3 and J is TRBJ2-7; 10 bases align to TRBD2. V shed 2 bases, J shed 4 bases, and the junction held 8 bases outside the gene matches. The germline V gene has CDR1 LGHNA and CDR2 YSLEER. This CDR3 has 16 amino acids. CDR3 sequence: CASSQISGGAEYEQYF. The DNA for the CDR3 is TGCGCCAGCAGCCAAATAAGCGGGGGGGCTGAATACGAGCAGTACTTC.

The chain is built from TRBV7-8 and TRBJ2-3; 7 nucleotides match TRBD1. Trimming at V came to 0 bases and at J to 2 bases, leaving 8 bases not matched to a gene. CDR1 SGHVS and CDR2 FQNEAQ come from the germline V gene. The CDR3 runs 17 residues. The CDR3 DNA reads as TGTGCCAGCAGCTTAGCCCGACAGGGAATAATCACAGATACGCAGTATTTT. It translates to CASSLARQGIITDTQYF. Using reference TRBV7-8 and TRBJ2-3 for the parts outside the CDR3, the full variable domain is GAGVSQSPRYKVAKRGQDVALRCDPISGHVSLFWYQQALGQGPEFLTYFQNEAQLDKSGLPSDRFFAERPEGSVSTLKIQRTQQEDSAVYLCASSLARQGIITDTQYFGPGTRLTVL.

This clonotype appeared a few times. The chain combines TRBV29-1 with TRBJ2-5; D gene unclear. CDR1 is SQVTM, CDR2 ANQGSEA, per germline. Trimming took off 3 bases at V and 0 bases at J, with 5 bases between the two ends. There are 12 residues in the CDR3. The DNA of the CDR3 is TGCAGCGTTGATACAAACCAAGAGACCCAGTACTTC. Amino acid sequence: CSVDTNQETQYF.

This clonotype was detected only a few times. The chain has TRBV10-3 and TRBJ2-2; D unclear. The CDR3 has 13 residues. With 6 bases removed from V and 2 bases from J, the gap between germline ends came to 7 bases. Germline V CDR1 and CDR2: ENHRY, SYGVKD. CDR3 sequence: CAIRAANTGELFF. DNA of the CDR3: TGTGCCATCAGGGCAGCAAACACCGGGGAGCTGTTTTTT.